This entry lists 12 T cell receptor beta chains sequenced from one sample in a study of CD8+ T cells in alopecia areata. The treatment is: oral pan-JAK inhibitor, 5-10 mg twice daily. Sequencing used cDNA as its template, made by extracting RNA and reverse transcribing it. The method was immunoSEQ multiplex PCR; TCRdb's version includes in-frame clones alone and lacks a portion of them. The sample gives 130,000 to 150,000 clones, 65% to 90% of which show up once; about 25% is in the top ten. Here the sequenced sample was CD8+ T cells sorted from blood, taken at week 4, from a patient treated with tofacitinib. These receptors were obtained from a human donor with alopecia areata.

V is TRBV29-1 and J is TRBJ2-5; 8 bases map to TRBD1. The ends lost 4 bases at V and 5 bases at J; junction bases unmatched: 9. Germline loops: CDR1 SQVTM, CDR2 ANQGSEA. This CDR3 contains 14 residues. Here the CDR3 DNA reads TGCAGCGTTGTAGGCGCCAGGGGGCGGGAGACCCAGTACTTC. Residues: CSVVGARGRETQYF.

The chain has TRBV7-6 and TRBJ1-2, with D perhaps TRBD1 (5 bases). Germline V gives CDR1 SGHVS, CDR2 FNYEAQ. V shed 5 bases and J shed 4 bases, with 14 bases lying between them. The CDR3 spans 14 residues. As DNA, the CDR3 is TGTGCCAGCAGCCCCGAGGCGAGGGGCTATGGCTACACCTTC. Translating gives CASSPEARGYGYTF.

This clone has only a few counts. The chain uses TRBV28 and TRBJ2-1; 10 bases map to TRBD1. The CDR3 extends over 15 amino acids. The germline V gene encodes CDR1 MDHEN and CDR2 SYDVKM. V lost 5 bases to trimming and J lost 8 bases; unmatched junction nucleotides: 9. The CDR3, as DNA: TGTGCCAGCAGTCCCGTGGGGGACAGGGGCGATGAGCAGTTCTTC. Its protein is CASSPVGDRGDEQFF.

This clone was recorded once. The chain carries TRBV4-3 and TRBJ1-2, with D possibly matching TRBD1 (5 bases). CDR3 size: 11 residues. Germline V gene sequence: CDR1 LGHNA, CDR2 YSLEER. V shed 3 bases and J shed 8 bases, with 7 bases lying between them. The CDR3 region has the DNA TGCGCCAGCAGCCACGGGGCGGGCTACACCTTC. Residues: CASSHGAGYTF.

This chain joins TRBV6-6 and TRBJ2-7, with a weak D call TRBD2 (5 bases). The germline gives CDR1 MNHNY, CDR2 SVGAGI (reference sequence). The germline V and J ends were trimmed by 0 bases and 5 bases, with 11 bases remaining between them. This CDR3 spans 14 amino acids. The DNA for the CDR3 is TGTGCCAGCAGTTACTCAATTTCGGGGAACGAGCAGTACTTC. It encodes CASSYSISGNEQYF.

The chain combines TRBV5-1 with TRBJ2-7, with D perhaps matching TRBD1 or TRBD2 (5 bases each). Trimming took off 4 bases at V and 6 bases at J, with 20 bases between the two ends. Germline values: CDR1 SGHRS, CDR2 YFSETQ. This CDR3 is 15 amino acids long. The CDR3, as DNA: TGCGCCAGCAGCCCCAGCCCGGGCCGAGGGGTCGAGCAGTACTTC. Translating it yields CASSPSPGRGVEQYF.

The chain carries TRBV6-6 and TRBJ1-4; no clear D. The CDR3 is 13 residues long. In germline, CDR1 is MNHNY, CDR2 SVGAGI (reference sequence). V lost 2 bases, J lost 10 bases, and 11 bases lay in between. CDR3 sequence reads: CASSYTVTSKLFF. CDR3 in DNA: TGTGCCAGCAGTTACACCGTTACATCAAAACTGTTTTTT.

This clone was observed a handful of times. The gene calls are TRBV21-1 and TRBJ2-7. TRBV21-1 is shown as a pseudogene. The CDR3 has 10 amino acids. CDR3 amino acids: CASTGPPRNF. CDR3 DNA sequence: TGTGCCAGCACGGGACCCCCTCGGAACTTC.

The genes are TRBV12-5 and TRBJ2-1, with 7 bases fitting TRBD1. The junction had 16 bases not matched to a gene; V was cut back by 6 bases and J by 2 bases. The CDR3 consists of 18 residues. Germline V gives CDR1 LGHNT, CDR2 FRNRAP. The CDR3: CASGPGTTGEAPYNEQFF. In DNA form, the CDR3 reads TGTGCTAGTGGACCCGGAACTACAGGGGAAGCACCCTACAATGAGCAGTTCTTC.

The chain has TRBV11-2 and TRBJ1-1, with TRBD1 as a possible D gene (5 bases). The CDR3 runs to 13 residues. V lost 1 base, J lost 12 bases, and 15 bases lay in between. Germline lookup yields CDR1 SGHAT and CDR2 FQNNGV. The CDR3 DNA follows: TGTGCCAGCAGCTTAGGGTCGACAGCCGAAACTTTCTTT. This gives the protein CASSLGSTAETFF. The full variable domain, with the rest looked up from reference TRBV11-2 and TRBJ1-1, is EAGVAQSPRYKIIEKRQSVAFWCNPISGHATLYWYQQILGQGPKLLIQFQNNGVVDDSQLPKDRFSAERLKGVDSTLKIQPAKLEDSAVYLCASSLGSTAETFFGQGTRLTVV.

The genes are TRBV7-2 and TRBJ2-2; 7 nucleotides line up with TRBD2. The V and J ends lost 4 bases and 4 bases, in that order; junction bases with no gene match: 0. The CDR3 is 13 residues long. Germline CDR1 reads SGHTA; CDR2 reads FQGNSA. CDR3 bases: TGTGCCAGCAGCTGGACTAGCACCGGGGAGCTGTTTTTT. This sequence encodes CASSWTSTGELFF.

Note on this clone: A read error may account for a junction end that differs from germline. The chain links TRBV5-4 to TRBJ1-2; TRBD1 might be the D (5 bases). From germline, CDR1 is SGHNT and CDR2 YYREEE (reference sequence). The CDR3 spans 11 residues. In nucleotides, the CDR3 is TGTGCCAGCAGCTTCGGGGCTTCCTACACCTTT. The encoded protein is CASSFGASYTF.